What follows are 10 T cell receptor beta chains derived from one specimen sequenced in a study of T cell repertoires in cytomegalovirus infection. TCRdb fed the reads into MiXCR, producing one record per CDR3 protein. In the table there are some 400,000 distinct CDR3 sequences, 15% to 20% of which are singletons. The sequenced material came from PBMCs. The receptor set was obtained from a human donor in good health (CMV status not recorded). Some clones in this sample may be carry-over from other donors' samples.

The chain uses TRBV2 and TRBJ2-7; D is unclear. Trimming removed 2 bases at V and 9 bases at J, with 14 bases between. The CDR3 has 13 amino acids. CDR1 and CDR2 (germline): SNHLY, FYNNEI. The CDR3 sequence is CASSEFLEFGQYF. CDR3 in DNA: TGTGCCAGCAGTGAATTCCTCGAATTTGGGCAGTACTTC.

This clonotype was seen a few times. This sequence joins TRBV6-1 and TRBJ2-7, with a possible D match to TRBD1 (6 bases). CDR1 MNHNS and CDR2 SASEGT come from the germline V gene. V was pared by 3 bases and J by 2 bases, with 11 bases between. This CDR3 comprises 14 residues. CDR3 residues: CASSERTATYEQYF. In nucleotides, the CDR3 is TGTGCCAGCAGTGAGCGGACAGCCACCTACGAGCAGTACTTC.

This clonotype was found many times. This chain links TRBV7-2 with TRBJ2-3; TRBD2 is a possible D gene (6 bases). Trimming removed 5 bases from V and 5 bases from J, with 14 bases in between. CDR3 size: 14 residues. Germline-derived CDR1 and CDR2 are SGHTA and FQGNSA. CDR3 residues: CASSPPEEGDTQYF. The CDR3 nucleotides read TGTGCCAGCAGCCCCCCGGAGGAGGGAGATACGCAGTATTTT.

A few counts support this clonotype. V gene TRBV29-1 combines with J gene TRBJ2-7; either TRBD1 or TRBD2 may fit D (5 bases each). Trimming shortened V by 6 bases and J by 6 bases, and 12 bases separated the two germline ends. The CDR3 length is 11 residues. Germline V gives CDR1 SQVTM, CDR2 ANQGSEA. As DNA, the CDR3 is TGCAGCGTGGGGGACCAATTCGAGCAGTACTTC. Protein product: CSVGDQFEQYF.

This clonotype was counted many times. The V call is TRBV7-6, the J call TRBJ2-1, with D perhaps TRBD2 (5 bases). CDR1 and CDR2 from the germline V gene are SGHVS and FNYEAQ. The CDR3 runs 14 residues. V dropped 1 base and J dropped 8 bases, with 12 bases sitting between them. CDR3 DNA: TGTGCCAGCAGCTTAGTTACGGGAAGCTATGAGCAGTTCTTC. Amino acid sequence: CASSLVTGSYEQFF.

This clonotype showed up many times. The chain is built from TRBV7-8 and TRBJ2-7, with D perhaps matching TRBD1 or TRBD2 (5 bases each). Germline-derived CDR1 and CDR2 are SGHVS and FQNEAQ. The length of the CDR3 is 15 residues. Trimming took 1 base from V and 2 from J, leaving 12 bases between them. CDR3 sequence: CASSLVTGTAYEQYF. The DNA of the CDR3 is TGTGCCAGCAGCTTAGTGACCGGGACCGCCTACGAGCAGTACTTC. The variable domain in full, with the rest retrieved from reference TRBV7-8 and TRBJ2-7, is GAGVSQSPRYKVAKRGQDVALRCDPISGHVSLFWYQQALGQGPEFLTYFQNEAQLDKSGLPSDRFFAERPEGSVSTLKIQRTQQEDSAVYLCASSLVTGTAYEQYFGPGTRLTVT.

The genes are TRBV2 and TRBJ2-6, with D maybe TRBD1 (6 bases). V lost 8 bases and J 2 bases, leaving 7 bases between the germline ends. The length of the CDR3 is 13 residues. The germline V gene has CDR1 SNHLY and CDR2 FYNNEI. The CDR3 DNA follows: TGTGCCAGCGGGGGCGCTGGGGCCAACGTCCTGACTTTC. Amino acid sequence: CASGGAGANVLTF.

The chain uses TRBV20-1 and TRBJ2-1; tentative D call: TRBD2 (5 bases). The CDR3 loop spans 15 amino acids. Germline V CDR1 and CDR2: DFQATT, SNEGSKA (reference sequence). With 5 bases removed from V and 0 bases from J, the gap between germline ends came to 14 bases. The CDR3 here is CSAAPAESSYNEQFF. For the CDR3, the DNA is TGCAGTGCTGCCCCAGCGGAGAGCTCCTACAATGAGCAGTTCTTC.

The chain combines TRBV10-3 with TRBJ2-1; a weak D match, TRBD2 (6 bases). With 3 bases removed from V and 3 bases from J, the gap between germline ends came to 18 bases. The V gene's germline CDR1 is ENHRY and CDR2 SYGVKD. The CDR3 totals 17 residues. The CDR3, as DNA: TGTGCCATCAGTGAAGTGGCCACTAGCACGAACTACAATGAGCAGTTCTTC. Translated, it gives CAISEVATSTNYNEQFF.

The chain is built from TRBV7-6 and TRBJ2-7, with D hard to call. Trimming pared 4 bases from V and 6 bases from J, leaving 10 bases between. The CDR3 sequence is 12 residues long. From germline, CDR1 is SGHVS and CDR2 FNYEAQ. The CDR3 protein is CASSSSVGEQYF. The DNA of the CDR3 is TGTGCCAGCAGCTCCTCTGTCGGCGAGCAGTACTTC.